This T cell receptor beta chain was profiled in a study of shared clonotypes between healthy human individuals. The wider study: CD4 naive and CD4 memory each took three plates per donor, while CD8 naive took two and CD8 memory one.

Repertoires were generated with immunoSEQ multiplex PCR, while TCRdb's copy carries only in-frame clones and drops some. The table includes about 79,000 clones, about 61% detected once. The CDR3 is 16 amino acids. Trimming cost V 5 bases and J 8 bases, with 22 bases left between them. CDR1 is SGHVS, CDR2 FQNEAQ, per germline. The chain has TRBV7-8 and TRBJ2-4, with D maybe TRBD1 (5 bases). Sample: memory CD8+ T cells sorted from blood. As to subset: CD45RO+ cells pooled with CCR7-negative TemRA cells. The TCR was taken from a man between 25 and 39 years old in good health. The CDR3 bases are TGTGCCAGCAGCCGCGATACAGGCCAAGAGGTAGACATTCAGTACTTC. It is translated as CASSRDTGQEVDIQYF.